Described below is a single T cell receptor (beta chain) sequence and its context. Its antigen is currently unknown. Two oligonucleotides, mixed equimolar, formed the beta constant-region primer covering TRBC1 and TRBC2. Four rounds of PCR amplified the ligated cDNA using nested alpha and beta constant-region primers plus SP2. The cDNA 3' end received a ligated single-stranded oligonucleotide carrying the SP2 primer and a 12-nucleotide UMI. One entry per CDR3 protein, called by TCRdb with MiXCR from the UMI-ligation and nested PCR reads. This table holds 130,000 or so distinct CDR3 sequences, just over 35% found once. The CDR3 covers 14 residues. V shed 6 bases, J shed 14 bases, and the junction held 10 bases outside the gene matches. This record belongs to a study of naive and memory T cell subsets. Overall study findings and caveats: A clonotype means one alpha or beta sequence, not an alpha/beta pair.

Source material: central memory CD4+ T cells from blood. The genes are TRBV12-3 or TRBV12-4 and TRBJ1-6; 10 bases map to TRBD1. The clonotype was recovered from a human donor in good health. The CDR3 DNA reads TGTGCCAGCAGCAGAGGGGACAGGGGTTCCACCCTCCACTTT. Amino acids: CASSRGDRGSTLHF.